Sequencing of this T cell receptor beta chain was carried out in a study of blood T cell repertoires in COVID-19 (dated by TCRdb to the early 2020s). In the study overall: Collaborator samples came from the United States, Italy and Spain and covered acute and convalescent phases of COVID-19. Subjects who had been exposed to COVID-19, were actively infected with it, or had recovered from it provided the deeply sampled blood TCRbeta repertoires that made up the dataset. HLA class I and class II types, where available, came from metadata supplied by the sample provider rather than from assay-based typing. The repertoires were released in a freely available public database intended as a resource for research on the immune response to SARS-CoV-2. A de-identified subject ID, COVID-19 status, age in years and sex were almost always included in the sample metadata. Samples were obtained from the ongoing ImmuneRACE study (first 160 participants) and from 1,254 subjects provided by 6 global collaborators. The material from the prospective study consisted of cDNA or gDNA derived from T cells, B-cell-depleted T cells, or PBMCs. Summary of the overall study and its limitations: Clinical and demographic metadata were provided uncurated, with the amount varying by source and participant.

The immunoSEQ Assay, a bias-controlled multiplex PCR, was used to amplify TCRbeta CDR3 regions from genomic DNA. On the authors' methods: The number of nucleated cells in each sample was estimated from the amplification of reference gene primers within the assay. To quantify the absolute abundance of each unique TCRbeta CDR3 rearrangement, sequence reads were collapsed and filtered. For each sample, productive Simpson clonality was calculated as the square root of Simpson's diversity index over productive rearrangements. Entries here come from immuneACCESS through TCRdb and include only in-frame sequences with V and J called. Some clones fail to appear in such tables; in the studies checked, an unresolved V gene covers under half of the shortfall, and the cause of the remainder is unknown. V and J calls and clone size come straight from that table; D and trimming were deduced from the DNA. The sample includes around 260,000 clones, with 86% observed a single time. In total, the top ten clones hold approximately 3% of the sample.

The CDR1 and CDR2 encoded by the germline V gene are MNHNS and SASEGT. The trim is 2 bases for V and 5 bases for J, with a gap of 10 bases between the germline ends. The CDR3 starts with the cysteine, ends with the phenylalanine, and has 14 residues. Of all the DNA, just the CDR3 is kept, 42 bases in frame from base 1. As for this clone: Its antigen is not yet known. Base qualities are not at hand, and no much larger clone is one base apart.

Collaborating institutions collected whole blood in K2EDTA tubes following their own protocols. For TCRbeta analysis, collaborator samples were shipped as frozen whole blood, as isolated PBMCs, or as DNA extracted from either sample type. Recombination linked TRBV6-1 to TRBJ2-1; the D gene is perhaps TRBD1, on 6 matching bases. This receptor was taken from a young woman with active or convalescent COVID-19. Sequencing was performed on peripheral blood. CDR3 protein: CASSEFGQNNEQFF. The nucleotide sequence is TGTGCCAGCAGTGAATTCGGACAGAACAATGAGCAGTTCTTC.